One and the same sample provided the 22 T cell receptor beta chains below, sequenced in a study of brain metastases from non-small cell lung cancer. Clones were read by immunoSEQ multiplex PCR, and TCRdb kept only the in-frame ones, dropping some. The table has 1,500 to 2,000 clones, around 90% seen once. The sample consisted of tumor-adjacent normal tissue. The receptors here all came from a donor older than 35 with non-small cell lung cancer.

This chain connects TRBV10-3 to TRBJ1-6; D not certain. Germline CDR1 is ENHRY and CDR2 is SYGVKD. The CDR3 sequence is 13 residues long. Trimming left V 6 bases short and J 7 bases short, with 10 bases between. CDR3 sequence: CAIRDSLNSPLHF. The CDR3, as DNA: TGTGCCATCAGGGACTCGCTGAATTCACCCCTCCACTTT.

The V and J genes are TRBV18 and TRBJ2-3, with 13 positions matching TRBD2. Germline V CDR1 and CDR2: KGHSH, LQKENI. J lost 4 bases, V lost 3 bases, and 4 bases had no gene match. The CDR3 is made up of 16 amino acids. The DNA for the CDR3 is TGTGCCAGCTCACCGAGACTAGCGGGGGGTGCAGATACGCAGTATTTT. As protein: CASSPRLAGGADTQYF.

This chain's CDR3 is CASSPIFPDHEQYF. CDR3 sequence (DNA): TGTGCCAGCAGTCCCATCTTCCCGGATCACGAGCAGTACTTC. The gene calls are TRBV28 and TRBJ2-7, with unresolved D. Between the trimmed V and J ends, which lost 5 bases and 5 bases, there was a span of 16 bases. This CDR3 spans 14 amino acids. Germline assignment: CDR1 MDHEN and CDR2 SYDVKM.

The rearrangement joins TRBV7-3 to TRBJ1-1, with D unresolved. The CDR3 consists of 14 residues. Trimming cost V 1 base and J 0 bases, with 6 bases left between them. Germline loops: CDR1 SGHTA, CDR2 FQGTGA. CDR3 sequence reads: CASSLISMNTEAFF. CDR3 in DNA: TGTGCCAGCAGCTTAATTTCCATGAACACTGAAGCTTTCTTT.

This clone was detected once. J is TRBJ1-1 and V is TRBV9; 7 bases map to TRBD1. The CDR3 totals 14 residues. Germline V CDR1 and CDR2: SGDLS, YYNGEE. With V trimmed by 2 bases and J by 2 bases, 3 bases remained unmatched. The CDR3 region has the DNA TGTGCCAGCAGCGTGGGACAGAGTAACACTGAAGCTTTCTTT. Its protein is CASSVGQSNTEAFF. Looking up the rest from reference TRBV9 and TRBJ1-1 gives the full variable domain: DSGVTQTPKHLITATGQRVTLRCSPRSGDLSVYWYQQSLDQGLQFLIQYYNGEERAKGNILERFSAQQFPDLHSELNLSSLELGDSALYFCASSVGQSNTEAFFGQGTRLTVV.

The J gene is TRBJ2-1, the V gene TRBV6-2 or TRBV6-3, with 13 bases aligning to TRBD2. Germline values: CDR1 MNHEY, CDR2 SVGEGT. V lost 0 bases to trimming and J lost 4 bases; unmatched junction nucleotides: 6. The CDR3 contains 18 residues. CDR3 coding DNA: TGTGCCAGCAGTTACTCACTATTGACTAGCGGGAGGTACAATGAGCAGTTCTTC. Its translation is CASSYSLLTSGRYNEQFF.

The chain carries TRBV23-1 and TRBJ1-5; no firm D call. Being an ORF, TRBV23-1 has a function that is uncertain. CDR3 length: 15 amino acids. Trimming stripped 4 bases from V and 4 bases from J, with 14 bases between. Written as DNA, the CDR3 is TGCGCCAGCAGTCCTCGGCGCCCTTTGAATCAGCCCCAGCATTTT. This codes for CASSPRRPLNQPQHF.

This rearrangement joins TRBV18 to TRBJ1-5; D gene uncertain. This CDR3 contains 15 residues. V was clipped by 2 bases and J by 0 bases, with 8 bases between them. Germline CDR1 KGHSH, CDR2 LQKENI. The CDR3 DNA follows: TGTGCCAGCTCACCAGAACGGGGTAGCAATCAGCCCCAGCATTTT. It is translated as CASSPERGSNQPQHF.

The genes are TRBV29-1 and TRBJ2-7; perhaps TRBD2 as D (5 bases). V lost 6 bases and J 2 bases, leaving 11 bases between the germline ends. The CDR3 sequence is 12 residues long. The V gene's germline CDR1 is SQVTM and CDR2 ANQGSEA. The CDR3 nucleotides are TGCAGCGTAGGACCCGGGGCCTACGAGCAGTACTTC. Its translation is CSVGPGAYEQYF.

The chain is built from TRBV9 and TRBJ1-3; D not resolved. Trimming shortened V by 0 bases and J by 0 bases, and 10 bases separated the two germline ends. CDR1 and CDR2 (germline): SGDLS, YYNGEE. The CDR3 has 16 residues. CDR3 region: CASSVDASISGNTIYF. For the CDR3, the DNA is TGTGCCAGCAGCGTAGACGCCTCCATCTCTGGAAACACCATATATTTT.

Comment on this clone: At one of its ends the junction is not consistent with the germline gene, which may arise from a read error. CDR3 protein: CASSLGGTTYEQYF. CDR3 nucleotide sequence: TGTGCCAGCAGCTTAGGAGGGACAACCTACGAACAGTACTTC. The chain uses TRBV7-2 and TRBJ2-7; D is possibly TRBD1 (6 bases). The CDR3 spans 14 residues. The germline gives CDR1 SGHTA, CDR2 FQGNSA. Based on the CDR3 plus reference TRBV7-2 and TRBJ2-7, the full variable domain is GAGVSQSPSNKVTEKGKDVELRCDPISGHTALYWYRQSLGQGLEFLIYFQGNSAPDKSGLPSDRFSAERTGGSVSTLTIQRTQQEDSAVYLCASSLGGTTYEQYFGPGTRLTVT.

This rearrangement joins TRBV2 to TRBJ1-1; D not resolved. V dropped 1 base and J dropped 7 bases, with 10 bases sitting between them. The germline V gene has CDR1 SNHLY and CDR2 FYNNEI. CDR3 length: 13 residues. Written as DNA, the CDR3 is TGTGCCAGCAGTGAAGAGCGCGCCGGTGAAGCTTTCTTT. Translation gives CASSEERAGEAFF.

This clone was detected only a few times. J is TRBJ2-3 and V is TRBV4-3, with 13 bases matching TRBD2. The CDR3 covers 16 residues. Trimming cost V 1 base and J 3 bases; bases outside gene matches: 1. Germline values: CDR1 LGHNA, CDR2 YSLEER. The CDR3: CASSQALAGGTDTQYF. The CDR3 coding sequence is TGCGCCAGCAGCCAAGCACTAGCGGGGGGGACAGATACGCAGTATTTT.

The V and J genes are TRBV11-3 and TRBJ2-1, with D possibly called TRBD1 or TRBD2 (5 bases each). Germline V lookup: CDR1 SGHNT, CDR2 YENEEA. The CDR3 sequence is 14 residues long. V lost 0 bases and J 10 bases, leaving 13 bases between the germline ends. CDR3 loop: CASSLDGGRGEQFF. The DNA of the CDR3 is TGTGCCAGCAGCTTAGATGGGGGACGCGGAGAGCAGTTCTTC.

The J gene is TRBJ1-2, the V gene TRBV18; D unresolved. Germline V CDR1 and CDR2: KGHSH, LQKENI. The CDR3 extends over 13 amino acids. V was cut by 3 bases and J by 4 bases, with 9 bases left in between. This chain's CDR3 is CASSPEPRYGYTF. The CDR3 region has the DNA TGTGCCAGCTCACCGGAGCCTCGCTATGGCTACACCTTC.

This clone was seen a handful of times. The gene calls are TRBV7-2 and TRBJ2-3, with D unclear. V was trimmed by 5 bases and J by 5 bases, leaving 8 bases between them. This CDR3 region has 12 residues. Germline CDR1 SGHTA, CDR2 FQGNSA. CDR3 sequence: CASSRVGDTQYF. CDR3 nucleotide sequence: TGTGCCAGCAGCAGGGTGGGAGATACGCAGTATTTT.

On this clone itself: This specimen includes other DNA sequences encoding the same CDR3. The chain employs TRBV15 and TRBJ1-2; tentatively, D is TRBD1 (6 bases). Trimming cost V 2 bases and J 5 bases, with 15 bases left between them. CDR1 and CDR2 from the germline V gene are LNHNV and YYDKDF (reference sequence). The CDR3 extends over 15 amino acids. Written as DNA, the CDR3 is TGTGCCACCAGCAGAACCGGAACAGGGAATTATGGCTACACCTTC. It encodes CATSRTGTGNYGYTF.

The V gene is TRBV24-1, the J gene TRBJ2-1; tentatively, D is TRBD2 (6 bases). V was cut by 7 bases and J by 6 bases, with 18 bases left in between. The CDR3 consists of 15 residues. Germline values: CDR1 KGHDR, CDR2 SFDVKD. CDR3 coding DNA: TGTGCCACCAGCGGGAGCAACGGAGGAAGCAATGAGCAGTTCTTC. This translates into CATSGSNGGSNEQFF.

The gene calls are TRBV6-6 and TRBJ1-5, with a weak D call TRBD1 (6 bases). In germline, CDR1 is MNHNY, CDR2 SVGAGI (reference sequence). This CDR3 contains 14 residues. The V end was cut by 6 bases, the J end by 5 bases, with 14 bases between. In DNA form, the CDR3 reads TGTGCCAGCAGGAACGGACAGATTTATCAGCCCCAGCATTTT. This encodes CASRNGQIYQPQHF.

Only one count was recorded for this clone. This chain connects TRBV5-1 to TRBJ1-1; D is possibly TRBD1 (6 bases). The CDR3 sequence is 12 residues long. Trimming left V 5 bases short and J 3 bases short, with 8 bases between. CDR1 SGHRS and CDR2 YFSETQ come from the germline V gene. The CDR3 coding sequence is TGCGCCAGCAGTACAGGGTACACTGAAGCTTTCTTT. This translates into CASSTGYTEAFF.

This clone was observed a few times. The CDR3 loop reads CASSLGPNTEAFF. Here the CDR3 DNA reads TGTGCCAGCAGTTTGGGTCCAAACACTGAAGCTTTCTTT. J is TRBJ1-1 and V is TRBV12-3 or TRBV12-4, with unresolved D. The CDR3 runs to 13 residues. V lost 3 bases, J lost 2 bases, and 7 bases lay in between.

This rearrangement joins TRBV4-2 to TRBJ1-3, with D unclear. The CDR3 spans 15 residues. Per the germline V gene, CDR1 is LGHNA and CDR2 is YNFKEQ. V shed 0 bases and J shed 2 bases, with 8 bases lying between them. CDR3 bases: TGTGCCAGCAGCCAAGATCGGGCAGCTGGAAACACCATATATTTT. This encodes CASSQDRAAGNTIYF.